The rows below give T cell receptor beta chains drawn from one sample of a study of shared clonotypes between healthy human individuals. Profiled with immunoSEQ multiplex PCR; TCRdb holds only in-frame clones, not every one. The profile covers about 2 million clones, with 95% appearing a single time and 0.1% to 0.15% taken by the ten largest. Source material: naive CD4+ T cells sorted from blood. The receptors originated from a man in his late teens or twenties in good health. Each CDR3 is given with its conserved first and last residue. Each record gives: D gene, V gene, clone size, J gene, CDR3 protein, CDR3 DNA. A D gene is named only where the DNA matches it firmly. The size entry is marked missing in some rows and otherwise reads once, few, many or a size class.

.	TRBV6-1	.	TRBJ1-6	CASSEPGAGNSPLHF	TGTGCCAGCAGTGAACCGGGGGCTGGAAATTCACCCCTCCACTTT
TRBD2	TRBV27	.	TRBJ2-7	CASSLSAGPFTYEQYF	TGTGCCAGCAGTTTATCAGCGGGACCGTTTACCTACGAGCAGTACTTC
.	TRBV19	.	TRBJ1-1	CASRALGGTEAFF	TGTGCCAGTAGGGCGTTGGGGGGGACTGAAGCTTTCTTT
.	TRBV9	.	TRBJ2-3	CASSVARAGHTDTQYF	TGTGCCAGCAGCGTAGCTAGGGCGGGGCACACAGATACGCAGTATTTT
TRBD1	TRBV19	.	TRBJ1-5	CASSPRDRVGNQPQHF	TGTGCCAGTAGTCCCCGGGACAGGGTAGGGAATCAGCCCCAGCATTTT
.	TRBV6-6	.	TRBJ2-1	CASSYLDEQFF	TGTGCCAGCAGTTACTTAGATGAGCAGTTCTTC
.	TRBV5-6	.	TRBJ2-7	CASSLEGQYSYGQYF	TGTGCCAGCAGCTTGGAAGGACAGTACTCCTACGGGCAGTACTTC
TRBD2	TRBV28	.	TRBJ2-7	CASSLTGRAYEQYF	TGTGCCAGCAGTTTAACCGGGAGGGCCTACGAGCAGTACTTC
.	TRBV7-2	.	TRBJ2-5	CASSWVFSAGETQYF	TGTGCCAGCAGCTGGGTTTTTTCGGCTGGTGAGACCCAGTACTTC
.	TRBV2	.	TRBJ1-5	CASSVDGGYNQPQHF	TGTGCCAGCAGCGTCGACGGAGGCTATAATCAGCCCCAGCATTTT
.	TRBV10-3	.	TRBJ1-1	CAISEGDTEAFF	TGTGCCATCAGTGAGGGGGACACTGAAGCTTTCTTT
TRBD1	TRBV2	.	TRBJ2-2	CASDRDVVRSGELFF	TGTGCCAGCGACAGGGACGTAGTTCGGTCCGGGGAGCTGTTTTTT
TRBD1	TRBV5-1	once	TRBJ1-1	CASSSWTGPNTEAFF	TGCGCCAGCAGCTCCTGGACAGGCCCGAACACTGAAGCTTTCTTT